This TCR beta chain derives from a study of CD8 T cells in Susac syndrome. A quantity of about 0.5 to 1 ug RNA underwent reverse transcription using random hexamers. An immunoSEQ multiplex PCR generated amplified TCR beta CDR3 products spanning 54 Vbeta and 13 Jbeta. TCRdb recomputed calls from the immunoSEQ multiplex PCR reads with MiXCR, one row per CDR3 protein. The table lists 130,000 to 150,000 distinct CDR3 sequences, 94% of them singletons. Per the germline V gene, CDR1 is LGHNA and CDR2 is YSLEER. V lost 1 base, J lost 2 bases, and 13 bases lay in between. This CDR3 is 16 amino acids long. The sequenced material came from CD8+ T cells from PBMCs. V is TRBV4-3 and J is TRBJ2-3; a possible D gene is TRBD2 (6 bases). The receptor was derived from a human donor in good health. The chain's CDR3 is CASSQVAGLLTDTQYF. In nucleotides, the CDR3 is TGCGCCAGCAGCCAAGTAGCTGGACTACTCACAGATACGCAGTATTTT.